This record covers a single TCR beta chain. Its target is not known. The data are from a study of blood T cells in healthy people across ages. Overall study findings and caveats: Naive CD4+ cells and diversity were both higher in long-lived donors than in aged donors.

Together with a sample-barcoded 5' primer, a J-beta primer mix was included in a second PCR lasting about 7 to 12 cycles. MiXCR was run by TCRdb on the 5' RACE reads, yielding one entry per CDR3 protein. This table has 500,000 to 700,000 distinct CDR3 sequences, approximately 30% appearing once. Germline V lookup: CDR1 SGHRS, CDR2 YFSETQ. V was clipped by 2 bases and J by 3 bases, with 13 bases between them. CDR3 length: 15 residues. This TCR derives from a woman older than 75 in good health. The sequenced material came from blood. The rearrangement uses TRBV5-1 and TRBJ2-3; no firm D call. CDR3 DNA sequence: TGCGCCAGCAGCTTCCAGGAATCCGGGACAGATACGCAGTATTTT. It specifies CASSFQESGTDTQYF.